The clone carrying this TCR beta chain was seen repeatedly, ten times or more. This record comes from a study of T-cell reconstitution after alpha-beta-depleted transplantation in children. The CDR3 contains 16 residues. Germline-derived CDR1 and CDR2 are MNHEY and SVGAGI. V lost 5 bases, J lost 4 bases, and 6 bases stayed unmatched. Researchers prepared the TCRbeta library using unique molecular identifiers, the study reports. MiXCR, applied by TCRdb to the PCR reads, yields one record per CDR3 protein. Of about 640,000 distinct CDR3 sequences listed, roughly 15% are singletons. This receptor was obtained from a human donor who donated a stem cell graft to a child with acute myeloid leukemia. The specimen was PBMCs from the stem cell graft donor, collected from the stem cell graft. This chain connects TRBV6-5 to TRBJ2-1; 12 nucleotides agree with TRBD2. CDR3 coding DNA: TGTGCCAGCAGTCACTTACTAGCGGGGGGTTACAATGAGCAGTTCTTC. Protein: CASSHLLAGGYNEQFF.